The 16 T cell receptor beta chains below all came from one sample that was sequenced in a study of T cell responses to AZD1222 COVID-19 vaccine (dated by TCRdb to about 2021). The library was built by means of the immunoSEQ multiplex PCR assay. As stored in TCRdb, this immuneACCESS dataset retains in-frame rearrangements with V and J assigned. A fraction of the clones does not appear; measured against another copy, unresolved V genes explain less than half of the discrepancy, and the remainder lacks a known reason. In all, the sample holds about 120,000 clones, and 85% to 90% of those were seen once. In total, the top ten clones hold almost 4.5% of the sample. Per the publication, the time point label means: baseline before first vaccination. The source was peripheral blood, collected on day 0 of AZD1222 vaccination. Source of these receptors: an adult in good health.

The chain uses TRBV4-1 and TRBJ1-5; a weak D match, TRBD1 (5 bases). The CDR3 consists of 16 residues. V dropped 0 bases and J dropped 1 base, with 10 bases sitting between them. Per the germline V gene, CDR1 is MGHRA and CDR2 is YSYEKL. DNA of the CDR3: TGCGCCAGCAGCCAAGAAACAGGCCCGAGCAATCAGCCCCAGCATTTT. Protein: CASSQETGPSNQPQHF.

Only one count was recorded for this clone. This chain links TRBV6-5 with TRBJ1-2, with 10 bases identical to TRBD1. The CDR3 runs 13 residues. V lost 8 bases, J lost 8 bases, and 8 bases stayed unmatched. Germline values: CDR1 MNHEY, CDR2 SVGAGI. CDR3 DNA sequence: TGTGCCAGCTGCCGACAGGGGGCATCGGGCTACACCTTC. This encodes CASCRQGASGYTF.

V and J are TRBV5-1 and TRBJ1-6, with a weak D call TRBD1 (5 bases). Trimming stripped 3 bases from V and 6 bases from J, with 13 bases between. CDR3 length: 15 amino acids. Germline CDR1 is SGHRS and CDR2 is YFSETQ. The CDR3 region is CASSSQGTGNSPLHF. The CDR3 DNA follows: TGCGCCAGCAGCTCGCAAGGGACGGGTAATTCACCCCTCCACTTT.

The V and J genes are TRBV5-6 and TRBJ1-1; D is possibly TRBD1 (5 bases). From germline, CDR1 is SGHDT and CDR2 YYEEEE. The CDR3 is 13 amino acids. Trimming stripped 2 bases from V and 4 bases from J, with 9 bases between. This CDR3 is CASSLSGPTEAFF. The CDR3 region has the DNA TGTGCCAGCAGCTTATCAGGGCCCACTGAAGCTTTCTTT.

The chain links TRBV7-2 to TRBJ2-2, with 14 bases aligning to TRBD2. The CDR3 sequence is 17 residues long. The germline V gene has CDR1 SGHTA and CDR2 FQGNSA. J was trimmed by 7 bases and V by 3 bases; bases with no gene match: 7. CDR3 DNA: TGTGCCAGCAGCTTCCACCGGACTAGCGGGAGGAACGGGGAGCTGTTTTTT. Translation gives CASSFHRTSGRNGELFF.

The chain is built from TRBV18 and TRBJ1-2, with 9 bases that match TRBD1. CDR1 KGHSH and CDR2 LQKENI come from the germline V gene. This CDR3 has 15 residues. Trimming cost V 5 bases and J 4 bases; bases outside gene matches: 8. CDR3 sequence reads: CASSIQGAQGYGYTF. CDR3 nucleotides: TGTGCCAGCTCAATACAGGGGGCGCAGGGCTATGGCTACACCTTC.

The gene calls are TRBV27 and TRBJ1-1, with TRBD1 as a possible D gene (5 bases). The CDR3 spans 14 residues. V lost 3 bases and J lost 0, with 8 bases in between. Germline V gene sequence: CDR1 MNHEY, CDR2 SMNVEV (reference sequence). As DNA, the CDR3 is TGTGCCAGCAGTTTCGAGGGGATGAACACTGAAGCTTTCTTT. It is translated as CASSFEGMNTEAFF.

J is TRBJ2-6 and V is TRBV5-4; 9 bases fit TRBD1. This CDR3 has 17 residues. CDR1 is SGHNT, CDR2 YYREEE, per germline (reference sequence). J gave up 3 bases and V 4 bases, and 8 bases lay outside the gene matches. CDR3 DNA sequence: TGTGCCAGCAGCACCGGGACAGGGTTATTTGGGGCCAACGTCCTGACTTTC. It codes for CASSTGTGLFGANVLTF.

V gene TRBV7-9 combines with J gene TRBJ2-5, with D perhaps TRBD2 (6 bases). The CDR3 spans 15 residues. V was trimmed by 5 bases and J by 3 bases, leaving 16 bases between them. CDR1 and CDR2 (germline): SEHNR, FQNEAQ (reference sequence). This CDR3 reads CASSQNPRLEETQYF. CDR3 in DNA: TGTGCCAGCAGCCAAAACCCTCGACTAGAAGAGACCCAGTACTTC.

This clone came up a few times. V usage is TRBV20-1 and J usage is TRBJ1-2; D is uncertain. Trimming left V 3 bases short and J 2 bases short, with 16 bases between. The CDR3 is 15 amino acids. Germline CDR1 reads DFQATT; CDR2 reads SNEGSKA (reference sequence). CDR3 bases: TGCAGTGCTAGTGTCCTCTCGGGAATGAACTATGGCTACACCTTC. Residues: CSASVLSGMNYGYTF.

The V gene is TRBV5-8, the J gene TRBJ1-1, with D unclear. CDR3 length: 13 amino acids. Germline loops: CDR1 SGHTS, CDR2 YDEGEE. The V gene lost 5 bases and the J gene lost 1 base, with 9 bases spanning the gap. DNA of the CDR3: TGTGCCAGCAGGTCCCAGCGGAACACTGAAGCTTTCTTT. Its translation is CASRSQRNTEAFF. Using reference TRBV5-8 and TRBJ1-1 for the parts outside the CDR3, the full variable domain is EAGVTQSPTHLIKTRGQQATLRCSPISGHTSVYWYQQALGLGLQFLLWYDEGEERNRGNFPPRFSGRQFPNYSSELNVNALELEDSALYLCASRSQRNTEAFFGQGTRLTVV.

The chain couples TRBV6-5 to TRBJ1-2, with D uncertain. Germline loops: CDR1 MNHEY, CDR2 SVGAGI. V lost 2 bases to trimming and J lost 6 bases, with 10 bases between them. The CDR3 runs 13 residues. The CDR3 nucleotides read TGTGCCAGCAGTTACGTGATGGCGGATGGCTACACCTTC. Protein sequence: CASSYVMADGYTF.

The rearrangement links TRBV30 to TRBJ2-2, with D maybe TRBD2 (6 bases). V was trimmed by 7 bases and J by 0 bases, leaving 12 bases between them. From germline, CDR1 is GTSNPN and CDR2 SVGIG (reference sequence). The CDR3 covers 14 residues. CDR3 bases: TGTGCCTTATGGAGGGGTTCGAACACCGGGGAGCTGTTTTTT. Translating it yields CALWRGSNTGELFF.

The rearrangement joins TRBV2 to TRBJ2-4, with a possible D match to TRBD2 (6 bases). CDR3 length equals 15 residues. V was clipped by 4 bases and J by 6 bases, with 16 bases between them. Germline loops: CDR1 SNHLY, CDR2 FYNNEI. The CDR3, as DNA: TGTGCCAGCAGTGCAGGGACTGGTGGTCCAAACATTCAGTACTTC. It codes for CASSAGTGGPNIQYF.

This CDR3 is CASSPQGDEQYF. The CDR3 nucleotides are TGTGCCAGCTCACCTCAGGGTGACGAGCAGTACTTC. The chain recombines TRBV18 with TRBJ2-7, with TRBD1 as a possible D gene (5 bases). Germline V gene lookup returns CDR1 KGHSH and CDR2 LQKENI. Between the trimmed V and J ends, which lost 3 bases and 5 bases, there was a span of 8 bases. CDR3 length equals 12 residues. The variable domain in full, with the rest retrieved from reference TRBV18 and TRBJ2-7, is NAGVMQNPRHLVRRRGQEARLRCSPMKGHSHVYWYRQLPEEGLKFMVYLQKENIIDESGMPKERFSAEFPKEGPSILRIQQVVRGDSAAYFCASSPQGDEQYFGPGTRLTVT.

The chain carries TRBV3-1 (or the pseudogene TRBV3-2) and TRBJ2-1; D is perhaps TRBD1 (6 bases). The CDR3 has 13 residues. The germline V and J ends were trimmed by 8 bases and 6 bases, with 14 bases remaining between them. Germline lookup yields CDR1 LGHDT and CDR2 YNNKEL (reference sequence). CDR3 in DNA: TGTGCCAGCGGCAGGACAGCCCGCAATGAGCAGTTCTTC. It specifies CASGRTARNEQFF.